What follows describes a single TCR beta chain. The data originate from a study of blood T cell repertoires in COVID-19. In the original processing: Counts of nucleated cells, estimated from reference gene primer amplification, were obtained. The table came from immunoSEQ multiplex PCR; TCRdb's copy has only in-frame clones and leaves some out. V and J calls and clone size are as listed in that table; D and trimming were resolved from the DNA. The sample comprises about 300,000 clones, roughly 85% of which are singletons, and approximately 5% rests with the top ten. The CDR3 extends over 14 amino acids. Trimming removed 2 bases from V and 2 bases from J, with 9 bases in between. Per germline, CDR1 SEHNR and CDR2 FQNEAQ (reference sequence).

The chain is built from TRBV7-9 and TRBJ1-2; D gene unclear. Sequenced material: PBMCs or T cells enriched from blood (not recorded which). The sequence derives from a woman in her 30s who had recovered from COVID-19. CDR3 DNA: TGTGCCAGCAGCTTACTCTCTAGCAACTATGGCTACACCTTC. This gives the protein CASSLLSSNYGYTF.